This T cell receptor beta chain was identified in a study of CD8 T cells in Susac syndrome. CDR3 length: 19 amino acids. Germline V CDR1 and CDR2: SGDLS, YYNGEE. The V end lost 0 bases, the J end lost 0 bases, and 20 bases lay between the germline ends. An input of about 0.5 to 1 ug of RNA was subjected to reverse transcription using random hexamers. Amplification of the TCR beta CDR3 was carried out by immunoSEQ multiplex PCR, which spanned a total of 54 Vbeta and 13 Jbeta segments. Via MiXCR, TCRdb re-called the immunoSEQ multiplex PCR reads, giving one row per CDR3 protein. The data contain 100,000 to 150,000 distinct CDR3 sequences, about 95% of them singletons. Patients having Susac syndrome satisfied recently defined diagnostic criteria for definite or probable disease.

This clonotype was sampled from a human donor with Susac syndrome. Sequenced sample: CD8+ T cells from PBMCs. The V gene is TRBV9, the J gene TRBJ2-3; unclear D gene. This CDR3 is CASSVALGVSRGSTDTQYF. In DNA, the CDR3 is TGTGCCAGCAGCGTAGCGTTGGGTGTCAGCCGAGGAAGCACAGATACGCAGTATTTT.